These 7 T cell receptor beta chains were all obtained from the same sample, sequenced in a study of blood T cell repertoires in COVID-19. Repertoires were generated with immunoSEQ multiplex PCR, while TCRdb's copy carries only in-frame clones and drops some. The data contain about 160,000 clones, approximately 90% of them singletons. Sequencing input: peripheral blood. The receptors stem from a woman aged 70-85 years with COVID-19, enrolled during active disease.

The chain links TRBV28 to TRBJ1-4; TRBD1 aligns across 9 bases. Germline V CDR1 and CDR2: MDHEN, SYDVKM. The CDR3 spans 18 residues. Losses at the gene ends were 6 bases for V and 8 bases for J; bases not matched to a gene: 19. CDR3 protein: CASSAGQGTPAGREKLFF. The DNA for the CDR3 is TGTGCCAGCAGCGCGGGACAGGGCACTCCGGCGGGGAGGGAAAAACTGTTTTTT.

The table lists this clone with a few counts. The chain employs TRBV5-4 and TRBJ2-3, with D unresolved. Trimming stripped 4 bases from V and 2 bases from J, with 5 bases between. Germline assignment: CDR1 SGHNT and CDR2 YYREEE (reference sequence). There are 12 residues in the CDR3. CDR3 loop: CASSPDTDTQYF. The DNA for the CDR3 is TGTGCCAGCAGCCCAGACACAGATACGCAGTATTTT.

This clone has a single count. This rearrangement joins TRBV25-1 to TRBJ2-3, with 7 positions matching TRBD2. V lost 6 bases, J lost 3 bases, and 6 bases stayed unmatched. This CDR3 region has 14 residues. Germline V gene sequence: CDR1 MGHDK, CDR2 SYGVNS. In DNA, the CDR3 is TGTGCCAGCAGAAGGGAGGGATTGACAGATACGCAGTATTTT. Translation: CASRREGLTDTQYF.

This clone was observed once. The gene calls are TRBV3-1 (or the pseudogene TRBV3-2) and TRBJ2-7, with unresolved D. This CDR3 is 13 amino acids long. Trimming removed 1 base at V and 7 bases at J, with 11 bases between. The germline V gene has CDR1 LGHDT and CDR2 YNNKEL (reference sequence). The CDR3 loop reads CASSQALAGEQYF. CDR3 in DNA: TGTGCCAGCAGCCAAGCCTTGGCAGGAGAGCAGTACTTC.

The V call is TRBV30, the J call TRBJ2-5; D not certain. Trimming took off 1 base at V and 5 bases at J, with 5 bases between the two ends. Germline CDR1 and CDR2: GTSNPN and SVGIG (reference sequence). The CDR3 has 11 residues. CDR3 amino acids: CAWSELETQYF. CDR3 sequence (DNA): TGTGCCTGGAGTGAGCTGGAGACCCAGTACTTC.

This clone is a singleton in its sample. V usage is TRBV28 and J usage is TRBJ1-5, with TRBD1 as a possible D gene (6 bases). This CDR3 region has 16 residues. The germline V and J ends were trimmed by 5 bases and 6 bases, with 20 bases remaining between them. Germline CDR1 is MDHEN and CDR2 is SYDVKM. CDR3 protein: CASSRNRVGVGQPQHF. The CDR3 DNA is TGTGCCAGCAGTCGAAACAGGGTCGGGGTTGGTCAGCCCCAGCATTTT.

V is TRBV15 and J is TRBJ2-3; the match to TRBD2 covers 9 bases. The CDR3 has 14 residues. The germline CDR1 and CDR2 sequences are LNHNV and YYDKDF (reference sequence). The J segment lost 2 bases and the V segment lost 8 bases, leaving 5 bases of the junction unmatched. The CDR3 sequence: CATQRGANTDTQYF. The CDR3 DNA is TGTGCCACCCAGCGGGGGGCCAACACAGATACGCAGTATTTT.